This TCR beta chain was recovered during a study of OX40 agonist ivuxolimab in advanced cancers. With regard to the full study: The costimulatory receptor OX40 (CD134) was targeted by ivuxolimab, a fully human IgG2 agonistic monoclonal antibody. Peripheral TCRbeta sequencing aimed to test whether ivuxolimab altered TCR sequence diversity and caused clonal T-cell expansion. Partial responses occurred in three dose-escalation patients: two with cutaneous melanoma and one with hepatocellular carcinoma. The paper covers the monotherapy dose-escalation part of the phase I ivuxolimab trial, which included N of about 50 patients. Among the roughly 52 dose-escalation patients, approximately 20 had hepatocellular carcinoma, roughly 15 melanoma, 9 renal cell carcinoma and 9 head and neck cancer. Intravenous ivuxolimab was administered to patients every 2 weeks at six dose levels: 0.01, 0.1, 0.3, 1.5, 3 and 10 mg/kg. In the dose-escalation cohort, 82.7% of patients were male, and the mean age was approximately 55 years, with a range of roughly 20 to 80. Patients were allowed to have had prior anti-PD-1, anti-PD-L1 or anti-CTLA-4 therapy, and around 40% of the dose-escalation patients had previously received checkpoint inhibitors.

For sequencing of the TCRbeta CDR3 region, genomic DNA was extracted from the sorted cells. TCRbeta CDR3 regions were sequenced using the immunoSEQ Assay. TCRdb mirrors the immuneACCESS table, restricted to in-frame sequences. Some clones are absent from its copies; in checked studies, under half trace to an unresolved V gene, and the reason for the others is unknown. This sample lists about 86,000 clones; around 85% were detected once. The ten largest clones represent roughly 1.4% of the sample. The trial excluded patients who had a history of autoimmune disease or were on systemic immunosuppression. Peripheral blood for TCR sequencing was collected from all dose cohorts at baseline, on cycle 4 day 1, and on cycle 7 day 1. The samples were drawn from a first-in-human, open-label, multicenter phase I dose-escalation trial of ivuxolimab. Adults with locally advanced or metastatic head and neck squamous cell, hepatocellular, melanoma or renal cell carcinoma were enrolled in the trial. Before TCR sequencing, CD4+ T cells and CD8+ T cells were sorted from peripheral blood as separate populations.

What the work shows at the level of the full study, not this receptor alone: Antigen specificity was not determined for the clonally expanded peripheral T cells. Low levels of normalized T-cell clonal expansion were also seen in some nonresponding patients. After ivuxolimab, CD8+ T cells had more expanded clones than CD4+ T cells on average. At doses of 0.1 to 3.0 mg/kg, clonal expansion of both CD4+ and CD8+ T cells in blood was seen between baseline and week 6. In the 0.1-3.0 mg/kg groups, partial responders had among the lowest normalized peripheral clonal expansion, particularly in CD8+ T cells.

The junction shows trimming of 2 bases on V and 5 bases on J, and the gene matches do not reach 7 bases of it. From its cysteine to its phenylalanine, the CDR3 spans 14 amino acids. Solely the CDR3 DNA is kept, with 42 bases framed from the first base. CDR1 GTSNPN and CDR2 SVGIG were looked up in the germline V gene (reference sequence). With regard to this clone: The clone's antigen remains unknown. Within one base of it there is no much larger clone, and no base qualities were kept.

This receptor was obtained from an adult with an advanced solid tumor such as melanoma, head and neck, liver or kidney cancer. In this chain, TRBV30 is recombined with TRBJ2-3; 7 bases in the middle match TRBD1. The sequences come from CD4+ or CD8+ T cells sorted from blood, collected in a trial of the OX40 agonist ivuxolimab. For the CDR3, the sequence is CAWSRGGRGDTQYF. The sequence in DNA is TGTGCCTGGAGTAGAGGGGGCCGGGGAGATACGCAGTATTTT.